Presented here are 15 T cell receptor beta chains from one specimen sequenced in a study of molecular identifiers for immune sequencing clone quantification. TCRdb called the PCR reads again in MiXCR, with one record for every CDR3 protein. Altogether hundreds of thousands of distinct CDR3 sequences are present, 25% being singletons, with the ten largest covering 0.78%. Sequences were obtained from naive CD8+ T cells from blood, with Jurkat cell RNA spiked in. Specified subset: FACS-sorted CD8+CD4-CCR7+CD45RA+ naive T cells. The source is a human donor in good health. Some libraries in this study had Jurkat cell RNA spiked in.

This clonotype turned up a few times. This chain joins TRBV5-6 and TRBJ1-5, with a possible D match to TRBD1 (6 bases). Trimming removed 6 bases from V and 4 bases from J, with 17 bases in between. The CDR3 consists of 15 residues. The germline V gene encodes CDR1 SGHDT and CDR2 YYEEEE. The CDR3 spells CASTTWGAGNQPQHF. CDR3 DNA: TGTGCCAGCACCACGTGGGGGGCGGGTAATCAGCCCCAGCATTTT.

A few counts support this clonotype. The genes are TRBV29-1 and TRBJ2-1; the D is unclear. Germline CDR1 is SQVTM and CDR2 is ANQGSEA. V lost 0 bases and J lost 8, with 14 bases in between. This CDR3 spans 14 amino acids. The CDR3 loop reads CSVEEGSLSDEQFF. The CDR3 DNA follows: TGCAGCGTTGAAGAGGGCAGTCTATCCGATGAGCAGTTCTTC.

This clonotype has ten or more counts. The genes are TRBV7-9 and TRBJ1-1; D gene unclear. The ends were cut back, 4 bases at V and 5 bases at J, with 5 bases in the middle. This CDR3 comprises 11 residues. Germline lookup yields CDR1 SEHNR and CDR2 FQNEAQ (reference sequence). The CDR3 here is CASSSITEAFF. Here the CDR3 DNA reads TGTGCCAGCAGCTCAATTACTGAAGCTTTCTTT.

This clonotype turned up a few times. The chain joins TRBV6-5 to TRBJ2-5, with a weak D call TRBD2 (5 bases). V dropped 10 bases and J dropped 5 bases, with 11 bases sitting between them. There are 11 residues in the CDR3. The germline V gene encodes CDR1 MNHEY and CDR2 SVGAGI. In DNA form, the CDR3 reads TGTGCCATCAAGAGAGGGGAGACCCAGTACTTC. Protein product: CAIKRGETQYF.

The chain couples TRBV12-3 or TRBV12-4 to TRBJ2-5; TRBD2 matches 12 bases. J gave up 2 bases and V 7 bases, and 5 bases lay outside the gene matches. CDR3 length: 15 amino acids. The CDR3 bases are TGTGCCAGCATCTCGACTAGCGGGGGTCAAGAGACCCAGTACTTC. Translated: CASISTSGGQETQYF.

This clonotype was seen a handful of times. V gene TRBV20-1 combines with J gene TRBJ2-7, with D uncertain. V dropped 6 bases and J dropped 0 bases, with 12 bases sitting between them. CDR1 DFQATT and CDR2 SNEGSKA come from the germline V gene (reference sequence). CDR3 length: 13 residues. The chain's CDR3 is CSASTRPSYEQYF. The CDR3 DNA reads as TGCAGTGCCTCGACGAGACCCTCCTACGAGCAGTACTTC.

This clonotype was seen more than once but under ten times. V and J are TRBV4-3 and TRBJ1-3; 10 nucleotides line up with TRBD1. CDR1 and CDR2 (germline): LGHNA, YSLEER. This CDR3 comprises 16 residues. After removal of 2 bases from V and 2 bases from J, the junction contained 3 bases not matched to a gene. The CDR3 bases are TGCGCCAGCAGCCAATCCGGGACAGGGGCTGGAAACACCATATATTTT. Translation: CASSQSGTGAGNTIYF.

There are many counts of this clonotype. V gene TRBV19 combines with J gene TRBJ2-5; the match to TRBD1 covers 7 bases. After removal of 6 bases from V and 1 base from J, the junction contained 11 bases not matched to a gene. Per the germline V gene, CDR1 is LNHDA and CDR2 is SQIVND (reference sequence). The CDR3 loop spans 16 amino acids. CDR3 region: CASSPTGAASQETQYF. DNA for the CDR3: TGTGCCAGTAGCCCTACAGGGGCCGCTTCCCAAGAGACCCAGTACTTC.

The chain combines TRBV7-6 with TRBJ2-7, with D perhaps TRBD1 (6 bases). CDR1 and CDR2 from the germline V gene are SGHVS and FNYEAQ. The CDR3 has 12 amino acids. Trimming removed 4 bases at V and 6 bases at J, with 10 bases between. The CDR3 region is CASSWDTSEQYF. The CDR3 DNA is TGTGCCAGCAGCTGGGACACGTCCGAGCAGTACTTC.

The chain carries TRBV10-3 and TRBJ2-5; 8 bases line up with TRBD2. Trimming cost V 7 bases and J 3 bases; bases outside gene matches: 4. The CDR3 extends over 13 amino acids. Germline loops: CDR1 ENHRY, CDR2 SYGVKD. The CDR3 sequence is CAIKPGLEETQYF. Here the CDR3 DNA reads TGTGCCATCAAACCGGGACTAGAAGAGACCCAGTACTTC.

In regard to this clonotype: Just one base apart from a much larger clone, this may be a read error. The rearrangement uses TRBV20-1 and TRBJ2-7; 8 bases fit TRBD2. The CDR3 is made up of 15 amino acids. Per germline, CDR1 DFQATT and CDR2 SNEGSKA (reference sequence). The CDR3 spells CSARDPGLAHNEKYF. The DNA for the CDR3 is TGCAGTGCTAGAGATCCCGGACTAGCCCATAACGAGAAGTACTTC.

This clonotype was observed a few times. For the CDR3, the DNA is TGTGCCAGCAGTTACTTAAGGGACAGGGCAGTAGCGAACACCGGGGAGCTGTTTTTT. Its protein product is CASSYLRDRAVANTGELFF. V and J are TRBV6-2 or TRBV6-3 and TRBJ2-2; 9 bases fit TRBD1. V gave up 1 base and J gave up 0 bases; unmatched junction bases: 9. Germline V gene lookup returns CDR1 MNHEY and CDR2 SVGEGT. CDR3 length: 19 amino acids.

The J gene is TRBJ2-3, the V gene TRBV5-1; perhaps TRBD2 as D (6 bases). The V and J ends lost 0 bases and 1 base respectively, with 15 bases between them. Per germline, CDR1 SGHRS and CDR2 YFSETQ. The CDR3 is 17 residues long. The chain's CDR3 is CASSLVIRERGTDTQYF. CDR3 coding DNA: TGCGCCAGCAGCTTGGTGATACGGGAGCGGGGCACAGATACGCAGTATTTT.

To note about this clonotype: A much larger clone lies a single base off, so this may be a read error. This chain uses TRBV27 with TRBJ2-7; D ambiguous. CDR1 is MNHEY and CDR2 is SMNVEV in the germline V gene (reference sequence). The CDR3 is 12 amino acids. Trimming removed 6 bases from V and 7 bases from J, with 13 bases in between. CDR3 loop: CASRPALDEQYF. In DNA, the CDR3 is TGTGCCAGCAGGCCGGCTTTGGATGAGCAGTACTTC.

V and J are TRBV28 and TRBJ2-1; perhaps D is TRBD1 or TRBD2 (6 bases each). Deletions cut 3 bases from V and 0 bases from J, with 15 bases between. This CDR3 spans 17 amino acids. Germline V gives CDR1 MDHEN, CDR2 SYDVKM. CDR3 loop: CASSFGRGLSSYNEQFF. The CDR3 DNA reads as TGTGCCAGCAGTTTCGGTCGGGGGCTCAGCTCCTACAATGAGCAGTTCTTC.